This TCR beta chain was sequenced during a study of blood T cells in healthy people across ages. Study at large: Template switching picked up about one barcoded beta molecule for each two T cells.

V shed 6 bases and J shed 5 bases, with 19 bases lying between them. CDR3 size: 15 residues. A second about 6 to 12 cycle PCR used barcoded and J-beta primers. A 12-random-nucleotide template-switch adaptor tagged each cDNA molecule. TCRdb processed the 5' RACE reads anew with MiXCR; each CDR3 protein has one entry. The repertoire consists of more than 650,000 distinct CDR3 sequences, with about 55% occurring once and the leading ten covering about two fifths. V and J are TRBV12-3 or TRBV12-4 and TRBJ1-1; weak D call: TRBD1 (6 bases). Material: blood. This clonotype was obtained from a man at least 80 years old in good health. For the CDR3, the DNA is TGTGCCAGCAGCGATGCCGGGACACCAAAGACTGAAGCTTTCTTT. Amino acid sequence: CASSDAGTPKTEAFF.